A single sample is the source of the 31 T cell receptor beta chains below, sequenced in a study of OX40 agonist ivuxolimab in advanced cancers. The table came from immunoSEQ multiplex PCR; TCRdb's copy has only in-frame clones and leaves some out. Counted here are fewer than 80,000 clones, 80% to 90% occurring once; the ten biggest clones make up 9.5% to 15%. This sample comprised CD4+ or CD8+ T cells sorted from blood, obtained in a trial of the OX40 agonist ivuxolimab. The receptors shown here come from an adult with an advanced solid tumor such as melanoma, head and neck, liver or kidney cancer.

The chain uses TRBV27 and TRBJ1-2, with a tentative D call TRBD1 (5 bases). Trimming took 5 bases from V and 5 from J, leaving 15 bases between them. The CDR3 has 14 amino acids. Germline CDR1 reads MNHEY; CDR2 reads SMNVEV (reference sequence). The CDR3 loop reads CASSPGGAQYGYTF. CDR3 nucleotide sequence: TGTGCCAGCAGTCCGGGGGGAGCCCAGTATGGCTACACCTTC.

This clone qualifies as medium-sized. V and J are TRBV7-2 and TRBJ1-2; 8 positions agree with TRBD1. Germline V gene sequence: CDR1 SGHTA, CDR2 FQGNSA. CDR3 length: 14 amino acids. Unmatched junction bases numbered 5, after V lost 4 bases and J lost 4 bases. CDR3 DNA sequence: TGTGCCAGCAGCTCGGGACAGGATGTCTATGGCTACACCTTC. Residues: CASSSGQDVYGYTF. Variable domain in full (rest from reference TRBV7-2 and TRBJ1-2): GAGVSQSPSNKVTEKGKDVELRCDPISGHTALYWYRQSLGQGLEFLIYFQGNSAPDKSGLPSDRFSAERTGGSVSTLTIQRTQQEDSAVYLCASSSGQDVYGYTFGSGTRLTVV.

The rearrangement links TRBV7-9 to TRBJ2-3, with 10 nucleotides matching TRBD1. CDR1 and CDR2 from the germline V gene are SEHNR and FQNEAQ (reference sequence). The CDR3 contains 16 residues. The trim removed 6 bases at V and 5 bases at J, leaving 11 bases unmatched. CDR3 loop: CASRGVWDRGLDTQYF. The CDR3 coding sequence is TGTGCCAGCAGAGGAGTCTGGGACAGGGGTTTAGATACGCAGTATTTT.

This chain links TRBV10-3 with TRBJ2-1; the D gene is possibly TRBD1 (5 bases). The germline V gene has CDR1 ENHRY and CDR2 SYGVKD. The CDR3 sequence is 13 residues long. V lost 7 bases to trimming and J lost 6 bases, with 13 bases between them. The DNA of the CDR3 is TGTGCCATCATGGGGCTACTTGGCAATGAGCAGTTCTTC. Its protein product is CAIMGLLGNEQFF.

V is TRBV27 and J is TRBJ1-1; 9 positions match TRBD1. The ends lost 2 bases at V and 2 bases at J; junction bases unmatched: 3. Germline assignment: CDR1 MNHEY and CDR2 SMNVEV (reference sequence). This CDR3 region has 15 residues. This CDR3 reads CASSLADRGNTEAFF. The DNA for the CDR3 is TGTGCCAGCAGTTTAGCGGACAGGGGTAACACTGAAGCTTTCTTT.

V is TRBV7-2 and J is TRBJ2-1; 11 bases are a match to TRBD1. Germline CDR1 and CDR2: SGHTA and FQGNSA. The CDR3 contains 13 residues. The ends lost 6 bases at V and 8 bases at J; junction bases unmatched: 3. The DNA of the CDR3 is TGTGCCAGCAGTTGGACAGGGGGCGATGAGCAGTTCTTC. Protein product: CASSWTGGDEQFF.

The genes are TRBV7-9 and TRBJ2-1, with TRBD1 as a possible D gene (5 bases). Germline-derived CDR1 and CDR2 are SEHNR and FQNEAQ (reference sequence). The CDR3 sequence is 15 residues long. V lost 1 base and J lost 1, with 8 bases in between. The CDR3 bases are TGTGCCAGCAGCTTAGTGGCAGGGTCCTACAATGAGCAGTTCTTC. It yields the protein CASSLVAGSYNEQFF. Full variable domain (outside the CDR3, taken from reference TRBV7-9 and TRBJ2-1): DTGVSQNPRHKITKRGQNVTFRCDPISEHNRLYWYRQTLGQGPEFLTYFQNEAQLEKSRLLSDRFSAERPKGSFSTLEIQRTEQGDSAMYLCASSLVAGSYNEQFFGPGTRLTVL.

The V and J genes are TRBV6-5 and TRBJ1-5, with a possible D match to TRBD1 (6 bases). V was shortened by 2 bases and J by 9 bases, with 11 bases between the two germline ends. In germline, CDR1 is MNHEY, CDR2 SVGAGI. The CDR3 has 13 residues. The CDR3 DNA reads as TGTGCCAGCAGTTACCATTCACAGGGGCCCCAGCATTTT. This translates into CASSYHSQGPQHF.

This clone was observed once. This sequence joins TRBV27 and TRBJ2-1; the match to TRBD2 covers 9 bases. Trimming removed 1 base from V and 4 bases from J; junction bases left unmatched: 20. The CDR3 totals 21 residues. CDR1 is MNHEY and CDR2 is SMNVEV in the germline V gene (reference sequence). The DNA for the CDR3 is TGTGCCAGCAGTTTATTCTCTACCGCCCAGGGACTAGCAGAAAGTTACAATGAGCAGTTCTTC. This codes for CASSLFSTAQGLAESYNEQFF.

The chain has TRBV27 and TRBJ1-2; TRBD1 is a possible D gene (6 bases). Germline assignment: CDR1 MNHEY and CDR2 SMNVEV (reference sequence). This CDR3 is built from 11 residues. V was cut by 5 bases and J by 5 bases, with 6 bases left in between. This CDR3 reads CASSQGYGYTF. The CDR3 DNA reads TGTGCCAGCAGTCAGGGGTATGGCTACACCTTC.

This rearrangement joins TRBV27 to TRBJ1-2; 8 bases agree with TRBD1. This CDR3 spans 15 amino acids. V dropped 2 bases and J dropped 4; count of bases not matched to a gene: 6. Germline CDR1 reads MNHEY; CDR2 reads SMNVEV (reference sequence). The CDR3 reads CASSLTLTGAYGYTF. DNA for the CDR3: TGTGCCAGCAGTTTAACCCTGACAGGGGCCTATGGCTACACCTTC.

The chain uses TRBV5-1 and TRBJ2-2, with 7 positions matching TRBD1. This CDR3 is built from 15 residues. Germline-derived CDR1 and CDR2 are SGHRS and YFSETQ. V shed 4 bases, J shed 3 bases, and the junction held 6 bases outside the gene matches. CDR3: CASSPRQGDTGELFF. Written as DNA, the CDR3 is TGCGCCAGCAGCCCCCGACAGGGCGACACCGGGGAGCTGTTTTTT.

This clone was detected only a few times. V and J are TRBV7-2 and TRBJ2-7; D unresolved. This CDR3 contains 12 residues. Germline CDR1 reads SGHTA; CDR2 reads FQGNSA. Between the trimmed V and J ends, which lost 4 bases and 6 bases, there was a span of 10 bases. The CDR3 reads CASSSTLTEQYF. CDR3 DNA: TGTGCCAGCAGCTCCACCCTGACCGAGCAGTACTTC.

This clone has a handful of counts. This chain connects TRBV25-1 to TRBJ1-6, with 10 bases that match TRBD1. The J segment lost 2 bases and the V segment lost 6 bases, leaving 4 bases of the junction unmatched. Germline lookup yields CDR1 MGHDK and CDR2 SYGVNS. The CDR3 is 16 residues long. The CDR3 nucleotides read TGTGCCAGCAGCGAGGACAGGGGGACCTATAATTCACCCCTCCACTTT. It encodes CASSEDRGTYNSPLHF.

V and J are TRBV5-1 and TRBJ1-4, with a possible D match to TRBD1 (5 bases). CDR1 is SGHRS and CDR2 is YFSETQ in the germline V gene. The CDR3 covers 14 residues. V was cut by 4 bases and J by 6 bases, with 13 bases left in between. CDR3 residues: CASSPRGLHEKLFF. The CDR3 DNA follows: TGCGCCAGCAGCCCGAGGGGACTACATGAAAAACTGTTTTTT.

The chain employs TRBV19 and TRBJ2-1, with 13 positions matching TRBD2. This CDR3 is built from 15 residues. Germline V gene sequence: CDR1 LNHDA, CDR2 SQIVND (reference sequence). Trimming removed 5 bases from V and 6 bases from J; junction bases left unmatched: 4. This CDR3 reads CASSAWTSGGNEQFF. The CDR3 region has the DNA TGTGCCAGTAGTGCCTGGACTAGCGGGGGCAATGAGCAGTTCTTC. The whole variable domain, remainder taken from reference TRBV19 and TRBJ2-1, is DGGITQSPKYLFRKEGQNVTLSCEQNLNHDAMYWYRQDPGQGLRLIYYSQIVNDFQKGDIAEGYSVSREKKESFPLTVTSAQKNPTAFYLCASSAWTSGGNEQFFGPGTRLTVL.

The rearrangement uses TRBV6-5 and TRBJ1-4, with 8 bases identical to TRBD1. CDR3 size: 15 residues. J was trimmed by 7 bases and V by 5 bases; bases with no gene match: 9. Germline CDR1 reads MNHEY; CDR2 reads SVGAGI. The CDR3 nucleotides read TGTGCCAGCAGTGGACAGGGTGGTTCGGGTGAAAAACTGTTTTTT. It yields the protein CASSGQGGSGEKLFF.

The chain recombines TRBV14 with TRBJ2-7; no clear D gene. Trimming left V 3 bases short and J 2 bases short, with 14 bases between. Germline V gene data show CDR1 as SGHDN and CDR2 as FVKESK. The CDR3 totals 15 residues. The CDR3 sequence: CASSQERTVAYEQYF. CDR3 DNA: TGTGCCAGCAGCCAGGAACGGACCGTCGCCTACGAGCAGTACTTC. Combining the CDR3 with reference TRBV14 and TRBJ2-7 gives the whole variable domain EAGVTQFPSHSVIEKGQTVTLRCDPISGHDNLYWYRRVMGKEIKFLLHFVKESKQDESGMPNNRFLAERTGGTYSTLKVQPAELEDSGVYFCASSQERTVAYEQYFGPGTRLTVT.

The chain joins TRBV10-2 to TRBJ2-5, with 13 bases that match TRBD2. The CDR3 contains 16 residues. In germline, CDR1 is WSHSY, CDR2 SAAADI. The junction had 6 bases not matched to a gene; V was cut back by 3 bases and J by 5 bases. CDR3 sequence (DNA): TGCGCCAGCAGTGAACTAGCGGGGGGGCCGCAGGAGACCCAGTACTTC. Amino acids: CASSELAGGPQETQYF.

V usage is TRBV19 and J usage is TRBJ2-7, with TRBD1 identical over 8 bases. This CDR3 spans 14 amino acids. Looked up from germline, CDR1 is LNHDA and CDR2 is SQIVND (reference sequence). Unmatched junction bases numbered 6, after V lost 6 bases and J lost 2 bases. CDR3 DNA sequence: TGTGCCAGTAGGCAAAGGACAGGGACCTACGAGCAGTACTTC. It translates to CASRQRTGTYEQYF.

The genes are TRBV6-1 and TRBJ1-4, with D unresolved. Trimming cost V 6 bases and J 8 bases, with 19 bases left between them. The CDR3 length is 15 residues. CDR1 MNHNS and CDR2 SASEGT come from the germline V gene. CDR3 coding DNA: TGTGCCAGCAGCCCCCACGGAAGCATAGAGGAAAAACTGTTTTTT. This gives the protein CASSPHGSIEEKLFF.

This CDR3 reads CASSPAGGLESYEQYF. The CDR3 DNA follows: TGTGCCAGCAGCCCCGCCGGAGGGTTGGAGTCCTACGAGCAGTACTTC. J is TRBJ2-7 and V is TRBV7-9, with TRBD2 as a possible D gene (6 bases). The CDR3 totals 16 residues. Germline values: CDR1 SEHNR, CDR2 FQNEAQ (reference sequence). Trimming took 5 bases from V and 1 from J, leaving 18 bases between them.

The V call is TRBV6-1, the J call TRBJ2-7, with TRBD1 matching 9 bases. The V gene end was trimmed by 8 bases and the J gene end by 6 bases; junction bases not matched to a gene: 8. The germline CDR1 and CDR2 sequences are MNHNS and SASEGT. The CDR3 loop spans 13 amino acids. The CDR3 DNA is TGTGCCAGCGAGGAGGGACAGGGACTCGAGCAGTACTTC. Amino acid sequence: CASEEGQGLEQYF.

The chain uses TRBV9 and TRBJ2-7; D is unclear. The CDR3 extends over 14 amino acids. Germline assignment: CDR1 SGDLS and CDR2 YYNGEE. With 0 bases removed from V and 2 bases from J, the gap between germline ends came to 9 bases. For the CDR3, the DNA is TGTGCCAGCAGCGTAGGGGGAAGGACCTACGAGCAGTACTTC. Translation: CASSVGGRTYEQYF.

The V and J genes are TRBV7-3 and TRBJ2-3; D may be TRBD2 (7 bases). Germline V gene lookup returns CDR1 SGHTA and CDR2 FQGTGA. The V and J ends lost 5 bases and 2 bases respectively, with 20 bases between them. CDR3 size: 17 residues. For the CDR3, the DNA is TGTGCCAGCAGCCAACAGGGAGGGAGCGGAGCCACAGATACGCAGTATTTT. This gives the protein CASSQQGGSGATDTQYF.

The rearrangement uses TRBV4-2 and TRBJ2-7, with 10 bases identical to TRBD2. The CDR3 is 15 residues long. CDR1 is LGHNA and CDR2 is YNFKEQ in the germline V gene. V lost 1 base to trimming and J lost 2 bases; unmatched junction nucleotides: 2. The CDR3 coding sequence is TGTGCCAGCAGCCAAGCCCTAGCGGGAGCCTACGAGCAGTACTTC. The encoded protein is CASSQALAGAYEQYF.

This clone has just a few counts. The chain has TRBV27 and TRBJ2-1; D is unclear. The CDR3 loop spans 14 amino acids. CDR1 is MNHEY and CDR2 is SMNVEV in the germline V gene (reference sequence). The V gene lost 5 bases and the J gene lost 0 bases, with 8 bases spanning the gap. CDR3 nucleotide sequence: TGTGCCAGCAGTATTCTGAGCTCCTACAATGAGCAGTTCTTC. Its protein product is CASSILSSYNEQFF.

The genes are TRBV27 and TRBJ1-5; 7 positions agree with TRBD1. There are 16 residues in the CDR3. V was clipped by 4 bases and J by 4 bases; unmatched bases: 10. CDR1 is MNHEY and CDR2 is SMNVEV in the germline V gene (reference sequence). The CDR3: CASSSTGLGANQPQHF. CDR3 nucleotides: TGTGCCAGCAGTTCGACAGGGCTTGGCGCAAATCAGCCCCAGCATTTT.

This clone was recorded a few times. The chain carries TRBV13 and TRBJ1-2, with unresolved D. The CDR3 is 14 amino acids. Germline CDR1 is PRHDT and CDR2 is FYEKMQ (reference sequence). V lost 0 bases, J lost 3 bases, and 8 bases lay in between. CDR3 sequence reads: CASSLGRQHYGYTF. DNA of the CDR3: TGTGCCAGCAGCTTAGGGCGTCAGCACTATGGCTACACCTTC. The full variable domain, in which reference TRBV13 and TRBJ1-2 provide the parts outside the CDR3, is AAGVIQSPRHLIKEKRETATLKCYPIPRHDTVYWYQQGPGQDPQFLISFYEKMQSDKGSIPDRFSAQQFSDYHSELNMSSLELGDSALYFCASSLGRQHYGYTFGSGTRLTVV.

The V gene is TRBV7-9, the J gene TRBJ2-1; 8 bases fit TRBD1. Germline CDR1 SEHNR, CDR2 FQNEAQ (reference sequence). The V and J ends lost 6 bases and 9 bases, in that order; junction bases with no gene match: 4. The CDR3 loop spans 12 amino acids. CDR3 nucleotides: TGTGCCAGCAGGGCCGACAGGGGTGAGCAGTTCTTC. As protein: CASRADRGEQFF. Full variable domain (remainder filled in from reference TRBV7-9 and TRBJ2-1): DTGVSQNPRHKITKRGQNVTFRCDPISEHNRLYWYRQTLGQGPEFLTYFQNEAQLEKSRLLSDRFSAERPKGSFSTLEIQRTEQGDSAMYLCASRADRGEQFFGPGTRLTVL.

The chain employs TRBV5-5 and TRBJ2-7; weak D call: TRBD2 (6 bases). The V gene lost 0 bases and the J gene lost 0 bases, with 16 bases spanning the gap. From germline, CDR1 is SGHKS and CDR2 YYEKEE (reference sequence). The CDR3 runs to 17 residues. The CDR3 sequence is CASSLAPWGLDSYEQYF. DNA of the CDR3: TGTGCCAGCAGCTTGGCCCCCTGGGGACTGGACTCCTACGAGCAGTACTTC.